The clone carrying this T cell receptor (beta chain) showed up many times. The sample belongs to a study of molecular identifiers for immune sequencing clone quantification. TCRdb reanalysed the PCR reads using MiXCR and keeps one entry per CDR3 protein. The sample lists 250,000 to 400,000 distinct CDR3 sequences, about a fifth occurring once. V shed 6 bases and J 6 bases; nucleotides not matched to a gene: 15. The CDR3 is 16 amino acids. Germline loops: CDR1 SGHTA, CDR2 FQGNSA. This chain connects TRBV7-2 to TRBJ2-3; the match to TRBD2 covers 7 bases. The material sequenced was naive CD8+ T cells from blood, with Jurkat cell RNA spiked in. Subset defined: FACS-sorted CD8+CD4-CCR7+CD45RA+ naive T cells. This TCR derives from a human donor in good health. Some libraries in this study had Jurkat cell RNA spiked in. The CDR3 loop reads CASSLVGWRESDTQYF. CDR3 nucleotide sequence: TGTGCCAGCAGTCTAGTAGGGTGGCGGGAGTCGGATACGCAGTATTTT.